This T cell receptor (beta chain) was sequenced for a study of blood T cells in healthy people across ages. Study-level points and caveats: Per million T cells, TCR beta diversity dropped roughly linearly as age increased.

Each donor was a healthy Caucasian individual from Russia, aged about 6 to 95. The extraction recovered at least 5.5 micrograms of total RNA per sample. This clonotype was counted only a few times. Antigen: not known. It was with a sample-barcoded 5' primer and a J-beta primer mix that a second PCR of roughly 7 to 12 cycles was run. Every sample returned 2.5 million or more CDR3-containing paired-end reads. MiXCR, applied by TCRdb to the 5' RACE reads, yields one record per CDR3 protein. Of approximately 600,000 distinct CDR3 sequences in the sample, about 54% were seen once. With 0 bases clipped from V and 3 bases from J, the junction kept 5 bases outside the gene matches. This CDR3 spans 16 amino acids. The germline gives CDR1 MGHRA, CDR2 YSYEKL.

This chain uses TRBV4-1 with TRBJ2-5; TRBD1 agrees at 9 bases. Sequenced material: blood. The clonotype originates from a man between 60 and 70 years old in good health. The CDR3 region is CASSQDGTGWEETQYF. DNA of the CDR3: TGCGCCAGCAGCCAAGATGGGACAGGGTGGGAAGAGACCCAGTACTTC.